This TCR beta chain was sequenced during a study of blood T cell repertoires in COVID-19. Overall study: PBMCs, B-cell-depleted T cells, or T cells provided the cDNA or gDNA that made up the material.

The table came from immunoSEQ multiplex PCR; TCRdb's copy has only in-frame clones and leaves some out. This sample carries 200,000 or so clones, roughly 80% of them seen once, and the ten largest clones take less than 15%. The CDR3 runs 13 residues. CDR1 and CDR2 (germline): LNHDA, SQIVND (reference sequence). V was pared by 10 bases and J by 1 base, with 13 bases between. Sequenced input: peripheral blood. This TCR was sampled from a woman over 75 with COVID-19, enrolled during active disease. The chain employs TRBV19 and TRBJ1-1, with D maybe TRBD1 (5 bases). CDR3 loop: CATTTGENTEAFF. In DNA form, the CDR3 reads TGTGCCACCACCACGGGGGAGAACACTGAAGCTTTCTTT.